This T cell receptor (beta chain) was captured in a study of vaccination effects on CD4 cells after COVID-19. General study findings and limits: The study found marked clonal contraction of infection- and vaccine-induced clones late after vaccination.

On this clone: What it recognizes is unknown.

Before sequencing took place, the ViraFEST assay used viral peptide pools to expand antigen-specific CD4+ T cells. Once cultured for around 11 days, the cells underwent separation to obtain CD4+ T cells. The person had a PCR-confirmed SARS-CoV-2 infection during March to December 2020. CDR3 length equals 11 residues. V lost 5 bases to trimming and J lost 6 bases, with 11 bases between them. Germline values: CDR1 GTSNPN, CDR2 SVGIG (reference sequence). The repertoire was sequenced with immunoSEQ multiplex PCR; TCRdb's copy has only in-frame clones and lacks some. Here the sample spans 55,000 to 90,000 clones, 73% being singletons.

The rearrangement uses TRBV30 and TRBJ2-7; maybe TRBD1 (7 bases). The TCR comes from a human donor who had a prior SARS-CoV-2 infection. The sample here was CD4+ T cells from PBMCs cultured with HIV peptides, taken before COVID-19 vaccination. Documented subset: HIV-1 Nef peptide pool negative control/reference culture. DNA of the CDR3: TGTGCCTGGGCCCAGGGGGGCGAGCAGTACTTC. Amino acids: CAWAQGGEQYF.